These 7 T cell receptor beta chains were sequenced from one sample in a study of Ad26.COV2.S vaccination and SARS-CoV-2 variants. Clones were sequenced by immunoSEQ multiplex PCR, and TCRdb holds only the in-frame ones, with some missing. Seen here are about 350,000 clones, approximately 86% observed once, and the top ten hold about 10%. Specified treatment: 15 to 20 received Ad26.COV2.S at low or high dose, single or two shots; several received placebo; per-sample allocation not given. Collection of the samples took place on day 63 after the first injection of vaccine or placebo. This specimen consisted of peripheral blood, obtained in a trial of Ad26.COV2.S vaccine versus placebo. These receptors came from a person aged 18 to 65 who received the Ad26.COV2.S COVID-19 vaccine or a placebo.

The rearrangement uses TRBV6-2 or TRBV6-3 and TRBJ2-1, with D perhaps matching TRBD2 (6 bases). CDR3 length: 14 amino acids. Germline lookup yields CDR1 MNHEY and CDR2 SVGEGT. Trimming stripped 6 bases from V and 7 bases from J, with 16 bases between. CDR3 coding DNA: TGTGCCAGCAGCCCTTTCGGGAGTGGTAATGAGCAGTTCTTC. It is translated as CASSPFGSGNEQFF.

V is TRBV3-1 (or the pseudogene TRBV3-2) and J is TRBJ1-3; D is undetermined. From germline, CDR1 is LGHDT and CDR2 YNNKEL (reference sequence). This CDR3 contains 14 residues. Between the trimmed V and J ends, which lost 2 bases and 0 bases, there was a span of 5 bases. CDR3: CASSQQLSGNTIYF. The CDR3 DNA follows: TGTGCCAGCAGCCAACAGCTCTCTGGAAACACCATATATTTT.

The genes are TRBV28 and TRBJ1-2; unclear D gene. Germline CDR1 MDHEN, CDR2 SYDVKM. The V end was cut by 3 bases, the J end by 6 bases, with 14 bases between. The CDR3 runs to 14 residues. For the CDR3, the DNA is TGTGCCAGCAGTTTCCCCAGAGACACGCATGGCTACACCTTC. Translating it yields CASSFPRDTHGYTF.

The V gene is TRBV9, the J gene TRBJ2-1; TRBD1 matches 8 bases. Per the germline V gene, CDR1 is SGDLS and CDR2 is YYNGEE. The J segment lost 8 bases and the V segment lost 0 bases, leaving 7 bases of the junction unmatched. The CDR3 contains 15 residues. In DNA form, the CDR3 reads TGTGCCAGCAGCGTAGGGCAGGGGGCACGTTATGAGCAGTTCTTC. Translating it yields CASSVGQGARYEQFF.

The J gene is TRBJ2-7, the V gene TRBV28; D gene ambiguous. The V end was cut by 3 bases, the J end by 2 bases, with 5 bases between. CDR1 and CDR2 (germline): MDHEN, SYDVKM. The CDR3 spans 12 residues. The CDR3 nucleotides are TGTGCCAGCAGTTTCCAGGCCTACGAGCAGTACTTC. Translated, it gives CASSFQAYEQYF.

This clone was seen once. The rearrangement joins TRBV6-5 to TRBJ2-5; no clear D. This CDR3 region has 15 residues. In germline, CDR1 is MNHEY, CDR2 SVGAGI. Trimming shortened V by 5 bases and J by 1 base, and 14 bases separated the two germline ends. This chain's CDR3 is CASSMANPAQETQYF. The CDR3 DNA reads TGTGCCAGCAGTATGGCAAACCCCGCCCAAGAGACCCAGTACTTC.

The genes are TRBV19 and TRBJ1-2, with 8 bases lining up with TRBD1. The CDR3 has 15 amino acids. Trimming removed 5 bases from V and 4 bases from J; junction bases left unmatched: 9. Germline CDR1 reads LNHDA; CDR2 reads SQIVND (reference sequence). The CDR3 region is CASSRPRGLGYGYTF. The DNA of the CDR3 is TGTGCCAGTAGTCGACCCAGGGGGCTGGGCTATGGCTACACCTTC.